Listed below are T cell receptor beta chains from one sample, sequenced in a study of cytomegalovirus exposure and HLA in healthy donors. Generated by immunoSEQ multiplex PCR, the TCRdb table keeps only in-frame clones and is missing some. The sample lists some 200,000 clones, less than 85% occurring once. Source material: PBMCs. The receptors were sampled from a girl aged 2 to 10 in good health and CMV-seronegative. Both conserved end residues are part of each CDR3. The order of the fields is clone size, J gene, V gene, D gene, CDR3 protein, CDR3 DNA. The D gene is left open where the match is weak. Some rows mark clone size as missing; the rest say once, few, many or name a class of expanded clone.

size: few
J: TRBJ2-1
V: TRBV13
D: -
CDR3: CAAGGLYNEQFF
DNA: TGTGCCGCCGGGGGGCTCTACAATGAGCAGTTCTTC

size: once
J: TRBJ1-1
V: TRBV19
D: TRBD1
CDR3: CASNPGTGYTEAFF
DNA: TGTGCCAGTAACCCCGGGACAGGGTACACTGAAGCTTTCTTT

size: -
J: TRBJ2-3
V: TRBV9
D: TRBD2
CDR3: CASSQNLAEPTDTQYF
DNA: TGTGCCAGCAGCCAAAATCTAGCGGAACCCACAGATACGCAGTATTTT

size: -
J: TRBJ2-7
V: TRBV27
D: -
CDR3: CASSFGSGDYEQYF
DNA: TGTGCCAGCAGTTTTGGGTCAGGGGACTACGAGCAGTACTTC

size: -
J: TRBJ1-2
V: TRBV5-5
D: -
CDR3: CASSGLDRIHRNYGYTF
DNA: TGTGCCAGCAGCGGATTAGACAGGATCCATAGAAACTATGGCTACACCTTC

size: -
J: TRBJ1-2
V: TRBV27
D: -
CDR3: CASSDRPGGYTF
DNA: TGTGCCAGCAGTGACCGTCCGGGAGGCTACACCTTC

size: once
J: TRBJ2-7
V: TRBV5-1
D: TRBD1
CDR3: CASSLSDRARSYEQYF
DNA: TGCGCCAGCAGCTTGTCGGACAGGGCAAGATCTTACGAGCAGTACTTC

size: -
J: TRBJ2-1
V: TRBV5-1
D: TRBD2
CDR3: CASSFTRGDEQFF
DNA: TGCGCCAGCAGCTTTACTCGGGGGGATGAGCAGTTCTTC

size: -
J: TRBJ2-7
V: TRBV5-6
D: -
CDR3: CASSSLTYEQYF
DNA: TGTGCCAGCAGCTCACTAACCTACGAGCAGTACTTC

size: -
J: TRBJ2-5
V: TRBV7-2
D: TRBD2
CDR3: CASSGRYGLAGETQYF
DNA: TGTGCCAGCAGCGGTCGGTACGGACTAGCTGGGGAGACCCAGTACTTC

size: -
J: TRBJ2-2
V: TRBV19
D: -
CDR3: CASSIAGEAGELFF
DNA: TGTGCCAGTAGTATAGCCGGGGAGGCCGGGGAGCTGTTTTTT

size: -
J: TRBJ2-7
V: TRBV4-2
D: -
CDR3: CASSQERRTVPYEQYF
DNA: TGTGCCAGCAGCCAAGAACGACGGACAGTTCCCTACGAGCAGTACTTC

size: -
J: TRBJ2-1
V: TRBV6-4
D: -
CDR3: CASSDSAGSYNEQFF
DNA: TGTGCCAGCAGTGACTCAGCGGGCTCCTACAATGAGCAGTTCTTC

size: -
J: TRBJ1-1
V: TRBV2
D: -
CDR3: CASSEAEGGPEAFF
DNA: TGTGCCAGCAGTGAAGCGGAAGGAGGGCCTGAAGCTTTCTTT

size: -
J: TRBJ2-3
V: TRBV5-1
D: -
CDR3: CASSLEGVGTDTQYF
DNA: TGCGCCAGCAGCTTGGAGGGGGTGGGCACAGATACGCAGTATTTT

size: few
J: TRBJ1-3
V: TRBV19
D: -
CDR3: CASRNLGPGNTIYF
DNA: TGTGCCAGTAGAAACCTGGGCCCTGGAAACACCATATATTTT

size: -
J: TRBJ2-7
V: TRBV4-1
D: -
CDR3: CASSQVWAPQTVSYEQYF
DNA: TGCGCCAGCAGCCAAGTGTGGGCCCCCCAGACGGTGTCCTACGAGCAGTACTTC

size: -
J: TRBJ2-2
V: TRBV15
D: -
CDR3: CATSGRGTYTGELFF
DNA: TGTGCCACCAGCGGACGGGGGACCTACACCGGGGAGCTGTTTTTT

size: -
J: TRBJ2-3
V: TRBV15
D: -
CDR3: CATSSERADTQYF
DNA: TGTGCCACCAGCAGCGAGCGAGCGGATACGCAGTATTTT

size: -
J: TRBJ2-5
V: TRBV6-1
D: -
CDR3: CASSERGRETQYF
DNA: TGTGCCAGCAGTGAACGCGGCCGGGAGACCCAGTACTTC

size: -
J: TRBJ2-1
V: TRBV9
D: -
CDR3: CASSSPRRERSSYNEQFF
DNA: TGTGCCAGCAGCTCCCCCCGCCGGGAGCGGAGCTCCTACAATGAGCAGTTCTTC

size: -
J: TRBJ1-3
V: TRBV10-2
D: -
CDR3: CASSESPMSDTIYF
DNA: TGCGCCAGCAGTGAGTCCCCAATGTCAGACACCATATATTTT

size: -
J: TRBJ2-3
V: TRBV5-4
D: -
CDR3: CASSRQGLSTDTQYF
DNA: TGTGCCAGCAGCCGCCAGGGGTTGAGCACAGATACGCAGTATTTT

size: -
J: TRBJ2-7
V: TRBV27
D: -
CDR3: CASAPQGSYEQYF
DNA: TGTGCCAGCGCACCCCAGGGTTCCTACGAGCAGTACTTC

size: few
J: TRBJ2-7
V: TRBV4-1
D: TRBD2
CDR3: CATTSAYEQYF
DNA: TGCGCCACTACTAGCGCGTACGAGCAGTACTTC

size: -
J: TRBJ1-1
V: TRBV20-1
D: -
CDR3: CSPSGELF
DNA: TGCAGTCCCAGCGGGGAGCTCTTT

size: -
J: TRBJ2-7
V: TRBV11-2
D: -
CDR3: CASSSVPQTYEQYF
DNA: TGTGCCAGCAGCTCTGTCCCCCAGACCTACGAGCAGTACTTC

size: once
J: TRBJ2-7
V: TRBV7-9
D: TRBD2
CDR3: CASSPPPGGPEGYEQYF
DNA: TGTGCCAGCAGCCCCCCCCCGGGGGGGCCAGAGGGATACGAGCAGTACTTC

size: -
J: TRBJ2-3
V: TRBV5-1
D: TRBD2
CDR3: CASSLVPLAGRPDTQYF
DNA: TGCGCCAGCAGCTTGGTACCGCTAGCGGGAAGGCCAGATACGCAGTATTTT

size: -
J: TRBJ1-1
V: TRBV19
D: -
CDR3: CASRARGGRAEAFF
DNA: TGTGCCAGTAGGGCCCGAGGGGGTAGGGCTGAAGCTTTCTTT

size: -
J: TRBJ1-5
V: TRBV4-2
D: -
CDR3: CASSQDPGDSNQPQHF
DNA: TGTGCCAGCAGCCAAGATCCCGGAGATAGCAATCAGCCCCAGCATTTT

size: -
J: TRBJ2-7
V: TRBV9
D: TRBD1
CDR3: CASSVGGTGSPFEQYF
DNA: TGTGCCAGCAGCGTAGGGGGGACAGGAAGTCCCTTCGAGCAGTACTTC

size: few
J: TRBJ1-2
V: TRBV20-1
D: TRBD1
CDR3: CSAQGAGYTF
DNA: TGCAGCGCCCAGGGGGCAGGCTACACCTTC

size: -
J: TRBJ2-1
V: TRBV9
D: -
CDR3: CASSVAGTYNEQFF
DNA: TGTGCCAGCAGCGTAGCGGGGACCTACAATGAGCAGTTCTTC

size: -
J: TRBJ1-6
V: TRBV6-1
D: -
CDR3: CASSRPLHF
DNA: TGTGCCAGCAGTCGACCCCTCCACTTT

size: -
J: TRBJ1-1
V: TRBV4-1
D: -
CDR3: CASSPLLNTEAFF
DNA: TGCGCCAGCAGCCCGTTGTTGAACACTGAAGCTTTCTTT

size: few
J: TRBJ1-1
V: TRBV4-1
D: -
CDR3: CASSQDTSRTEAFF
DNA: TGCGCCAGCAGCCAAGATACATCTCGCACTGAAGCTTTCTTT

size: few
J: TRBJ1-4
V: TRBV7-7
D: -
CDR3: CASSPIGGVEKLFF
DNA: TGTGCCAGCAGCCCCATAGGAGGTGTTGAAAAACTGTTTTTT

size: -
J: TRBJ1-1
V: TRBV27
D: TRBD1
CDR3: CASSIRDRVNTEAFF
DNA: TGTGCCAGCAGTATCCGGGACAGGGTGAACACTGAAGCTTTCTTT

size: -
J: TRBJ2-7
V: TRBV7-6
D: -
CDR3: CASSLDSGFSYEQYF
DNA: TGTGCCAGCAGCTTAGATTCAGGGTTCTCCTACGAGCAGTACTTC

size: -
J: TRBJ2-1
V: TRBV7-9
D: TRBD2
CDR3: CASIFSGRAGNEQFF
DNA: TGTGCCAGCATATTTAGCGGGAGGGCCGGCAATGAGCAGTTCTTC